The 8 T cell receptor beta chains below all came from one sample that was sequenced in a study of CD8+ T cells in alopecia areata. Treatment meaning: oral pan-JAK inhibitor, 5-10 mg twice daily. Once RNA had been extracted, it was reverse transcribed into cDNA to act as the sequencing template. Sequenced by immunoSEQ multiplex PCR; TCRdb stores in-frame clones only, minus some. The sample has approximately 200,000 clones; 55% to 70% are singletons. The starting material was CD4+ T cells sorted from blood, obtained at week 4, from a patient treated with tofacitinib. These receptor sequences come from a human donor with alopecia areata.

The V gene is TRBV7-2, the J gene TRBJ1-1; D is undetermined. The V and J ends lost 5 bases and 0 bases respectively, with 10 bases between them. Germline V lookup: CDR1 SGHTA, CDR2 FQGNSA. The length of the CDR3 is 14 residues. CDR3 amino acids: CASSRARMNTEAFF. The CDR3 DNA reads as TGTGCCAGCAGCCGCGCCAGGATGAACACTGAAGCTTTCTTT.

The rearrangement joins TRBV7-8 to TRBJ2-7; D gene unclear. The CDR3 contains 12 residues. Germline values: CDR1 SGHVS, CDR2 FQNEAQ. V lost 1 base and J lost 3, with 4 bases in between. CDR3: CASSLGDYEQYF. The CDR3 DNA reads TGTGCCAGCAGCTTAGGGGACTACGAGCAGTACTTC.

This clone was seen only a few times. The chain carries TRBV29-1 and TRBJ1-5; TRBD1 matches 8 bases. The trim removed 6 bases at V and 6 bases at J, leaving 7 bases unmatched. This CDR3 is built from 13 residues. CDR1 is SQVTM, CDR2 ANQGSEA, per germline. This CDR3 is CSVAGGLSQPQHF. The CDR3, as DNA: TGCAGCGTGGCAGGGGGCCTGTCTCAGCCCCAGCATTTT.

The J gene is TRBJ1-2, the V gene TRBV29-1; D is unresolved. Trimming took off 1 base at V and 8 bases at J, with 14 bases between the two ends. The V gene's germline CDR1 is SQVTM and CDR2 ANQGSEA. This CDR3 spans 13 amino acids. This CDR3 reads CSVEGVAGSGYTF. The CDR3 coding sequence is TGCAGCGTTGAAGGGGTGGCTGGGTCGGGCTACACCTTC.

This chain joins TRBV30 and TRBJ1-2; tentative D call: TRBD1 (6 bases). Trimming cost V 3 bases and J 5 bases, with 13 bases left between them. Germline CDR1 reads GTSNPN; CDR2 reads SVGIG (reference sequence). The CDR3 runs 13 residues. The CDR3 region has the DNA TGTGCCTGGAGAGGGGGGCAGTTTTATGGCTACACCTTC. This codes for CAWRGGQFYGYTF.

The chain has TRBV9 and TRBJ2-2, with unresolved D. The CDR3 extends over 12 amino acids. V was cut by 4 bases and J by 4 bases, with 5 bases left in between. Germline CDR1 SGDLS, CDR2 YYNGEE. CDR3 region: CASSLITGELFF. The CDR3 DNA reads as TGTGCCAGCAGCCTAATCACCGGGGAGCTGTTTTTT.

The CDR3 reads CATSREGSSYNEQFF. The CDR3 region has the DNA TGTGCCACCAGCAGAGAGGGTAGCTCCTACAATGAGCAGTTCTTC. V and J are TRBV15 and TRBJ2-1; D gene unclear. This CDR3 has 15 residues. V gave up 0 bases and J gave up 0 bases, with 6 bases separating them. Germline CDR1 LNHNV, CDR2 YYDKDF (reference sequence). The full variable domain, its missing parts supplied by reference TRBV15 and TRBJ2-1, is DAMVIQNPRYQVTQFGKPVTLSCSQTLNHNVMYWYQQKSSQAPKLLFHYYDKDFNNEADTPDNFQSRRPNTSFCFLDIRSPGLGDTAMYLCATSREGSSYNEQFFGPGTRLTVL.

The rearrangement uses TRBV5-4 and TRBJ1-6; D is unresolved. The V gene lost 1 base and the J gene lost 7 bases, with 3 bases spanning the gap. CDR1 SGHNT and CDR2 YYREEE come from the germline V gene (reference sequence). This CDR3 is 12 amino acids long. This CDR3 reads CASSLPNSPLHF. CDR3 coding DNA: TGTGCCAGCAGCTTGCCGAATTCACCCCTCCACTTT. The full variable domain, in which reference TRBV5-4 and TRBJ1-6 provide the parts outside the CDR3, is ETGVTQSPTHLIKTRGQQVTLRCSSQSGHNTVSWYQQALGQGPQFIFQYYREEENGRGNFPPRFSGLQFPNYSSELNVNALELDDSALYLCASSLPNSPLHFGNGTRLTVT.